This T cell receptor (beta chain) was documented in a study of CD8+ T cells in alopecia areata. At the level of the study: Oral tofacitinib (5 to 10 mg twice daily) was administered to treated patients. The study's findings and limits: Normal scalp had lower clonality than lesional scalp, with alopecia totalis/universalis lesions showing this most strongly.

As for this clone: Its target is not known.

Sample treatment: oral pan-JAK inhibitor, 5-10 mg twice daily. Sequencing used cDNA as its template, made by extracting RNA and reverse transcribing it. Some clones are missing from TCRdb's copy, which holds only in-frame ones; the method was immunoSEQ multiplex PCR. The sample lists 250,000 to 300,000 clones, roughly 64% occurring once. The origin of this receptor is a human donor with alopecia areata. This sample comprised CD4+ T cells sorted from blood, obtained at week 24, from a patient treated with tofacitinib.

CDR3 coding DNA: TGTGCCAGCCTCCTAGGAAACACCATATATTTT. Amino acids: CASLLGNTIYF. The chain joins TRBV6-5 to TRBJ1-3; no definite D call. Between the trimmed V and J ends, which lost 8 bases and 4 bases, there was a span of 6 bases. The CDR3 runs 11 residues. The germline gives CDR1 MNHEY, CDR2 SVGAGI.